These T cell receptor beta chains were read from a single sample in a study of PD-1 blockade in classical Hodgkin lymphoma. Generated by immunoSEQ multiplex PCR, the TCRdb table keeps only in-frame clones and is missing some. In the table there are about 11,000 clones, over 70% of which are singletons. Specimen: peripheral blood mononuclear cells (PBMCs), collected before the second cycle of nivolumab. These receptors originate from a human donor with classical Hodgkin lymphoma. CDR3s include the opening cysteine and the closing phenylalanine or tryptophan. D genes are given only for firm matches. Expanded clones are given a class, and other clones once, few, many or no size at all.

CDR3 DNA: TGTGCCAGCTCACCACCCCCAGGAGCCTACGAGCAGTACTTC
CDR3 protein: CASSPPPGAYEQYF
J gene: TRBJ2-7
D gene: NA
clone size: NA
CDR3 length: 14
V gene: TRBV18

CDR3 DNA: TGTGCCAGCAGTGACTCGATGGAGCCTAGCACAGATACGCAGTATTTT
CDR3 protein: CASSDSMEPSTDTQYF
J gene: TRBJ2-3
D gene: NA
clone size: NA
CDR3 length: 16
V gene: TRBV6-4

CDR3 DNA: TGTGCCAGCCGACTTCCGGGAAGCTCCTACAATGAGCAGTTCTTC
CDR3 protein: CASRLPGSSYNEQFF
J gene: TRBJ2-1
D gene: NA
clone size: NA
CDR3 length: 15
V gene: TRBV6-4

CDR3 DNA: TGTGCCAGCTCACGAAACAGGGAAGAAAAACTGTTTTTT
CDR3 protein: CASSRNREEKLFF
J gene: TRBJ1-4
D gene: NA
clone size: NA
CDR3 length: 13
V gene: TRBV18

CDR3 DNA: TGTGCCAGCAGTTTAGAGGGATATAGCAATCAGCCCCAGCATTTT
CDR3 protein: CASSLEGYSNQPQHF
J gene: TRBJ1-5
D gene: NA
clone size: NA
CDR3 length: 15
V gene: TRBV27

CDR3 DNA: TGTGCCAGCAGTGGGACCCTTACCGTCTCTGGAAACACCATATATTTT
CDR3 protein: CASSGTLTVSGNTIYF
J gene: TRBJ1-3
D gene: NA
clone size: NA
CDR3 length: 16
V gene: TRBV2

CDR3 DNA: TGTGCCAGCAGCCAAGTTTGGGGGGGCTCCGTTCAAGAGACCCAGTACTTC
CDR3 protein: CASSQVWGGSVQETQYF
J gene: TRBJ2-5
D gene: NA
clone size: NA
CDR3 length: 17
V gene: TRBV14

CDR3 DNA: TGTGCCAGCAGCTTAGTTAGCAATGAGCAGTTCTTC
CDR3 protein: CASSLVSNEQFF
J gene: TRBJ2-1
D gene: NA
clone size: NA
CDR3 length: 12
V gene: TRBV7-9

CDR3 DNA: TGTGCCAGCAGTGTAAACCGGAGGAATGGCTACACCTTC
CDR3 protein: CASSVNRRNGYTF
J gene: TRBJ1-2
D gene: NA
clone size: NA
CDR3 length: 13
V gene: TRBV6-1

CDR3 DNA: TGTGCCAGCAGCTTAGGGGGCGGGGGAAATCAGCCCCAGCATTTT
CDR3 protein: CASSLGGGGNQPQHF
J gene: TRBJ1-5
D gene: NA
clone size: medium-sized
CDR3 length: 15
V gene: TRBV7-2

CDR3 DNA: TGTGCTAGCAGCAGCGGGTTCCAAGAGACCCAGTACTTC
CDR3 protein: CASSSGFQETQYF
J gene: TRBJ2-5
D gene: NA
clone size: once
CDR3 length: 13
V gene: TRBV7-7

CDR3 DNA: TGTGCCAGCTCACCTACAGAGCGCTCCTACAATGAGCAGTTCTTC
CDR3 protein: CASSPTERSYNEQFF
J gene: TRBJ2-1
D gene: NA
clone size: once
CDR3 length: 15
V gene: TRBV18

CDR3 DNA: TGTGCCAGCATTCTACAGGGGTACGGTGGACAGCCCCAGCATTTT
CDR3 protein: CASILQGYGGQPQHF
J gene: TRBJ1-5
D gene: TRBD1
clone size: NA
CDR3 length: 15
V gene: TRBV28

CDR3 DNA: TGTGCCAGCAGAGCGGGAGGGCCCCAAGAGACCCAGTACTTC
CDR3 protein: CASRAGGPQETQYF
J gene: TRBJ2-5
D gene: TRBD2
clone size: NA
CDR3 length: 14
V gene: TRBV2

CDR3 DNA: TGTGCCATCGGGCGGGCAGGGGCTCAGCCCCAGCATTTT
CDR3 protein: CAIGRAGAQPQHF
J gene: TRBJ1-5
D gene: NA
clone size: NA
CDR3 length: 13
V gene: TRBV6-6

CDR3 DNA: TGTGCCAGCAGTGAAGCCCCAGGAGGGGTGGGGACCCAGTACTTC
CDR3 protein: CASSEAPGGVGTQYF
J gene: TRBJ2-5
D gene: NA
clone size: NA
CDR3 length: 15
V gene: TRBV6-1

CDR3 DNA: TGCGCCAGCAAGGGGGATGGGTACTCTGGAAACACCATATATTTT
CDR3 protein: CASKGDGYSGNTIYF
J gene: TRBJ1-3
D gene: NA
clone size: few
CDR3 length: 15
V gene: TRBV5-1

CDR3 DNA: TGTGCCAGCAGACACGACAGGGAGGTTAGGAACACTGAAGCTTTCTTT
CDR3 protein: CASRHDREVRNTEAFF
J gene: TRBJ1-1
D gene: TRBD1
clone size: NA
CDR3 length: 16
V gene: TRBV2

CDR3 DNA: TGTGCCAGTAGTATCTCAGACTTGCATCATACCGGGGAGCTGTTTTTT
CDR3 protein: CASSISDLHHTGELFF
J gene: TRBJ2-2
D gene: NA
clone size: NA
CDR3 length: 16
V gene: TRBV19

CDR3 DNA: TGTGCCACCAGCCGACGGACAGACGGATCCTACGAGCAGTACTTC
CDR3 protein: CATSRRTDGSYEQYF
J gene: TRBJ2-7
D gene: NA
clone size: NA
CDR3 length: 15
V gene: TRBV15

CDR3 DNA: TGTGCCAGCAGGTGGGACTACAATGAGCAGTTCTTC
CDR3 protein: CASRWDYNEQFF
J gene: TRBJ2-1
D gene: NA
clone size: NA
CDR3 length: 12
V gene: TRBV5-4

CDR3 DNA: TGTGCCAGCTCACGGACGGAACTTATGCGCTACACCTTC
CDR3 protein: CASSRTELMRYTF
J gene: TRBJ1-2
D gene: NA
clone size: NA
CDR3 length: 13
V gene: TRBV2

CDR3 DNA: TGTGCCAGTAGCTGGGACAGGGGTTCCAATGAGCAGTTCTTC
CDR3 protein: CASSWDRGSNEQFF
J gene: TRBJ2-1
D gene: TRBD1
clone size: NA
CDR3 length: 14
V gene: TRBV19

CDR3 DNA: TGTGCCAGCAGCTTGGGGGTTTCCCAGACCCAGTACTTC
CDR3 protein: CASSLGVSQTQYF
J gene: TRBJ2-5
D gene: NA
clone size: NA
CDR3 length: 13
V gene: TRBV5-4

CDR3 DNA: TGTGCCAGCAGTGAATACAGGGTGAACACTGAAGCTTTCTTT
CDR3 protein: CASSEYRVNTEAFF
J gene: TRBJ1-1
D gene: NA
clone size: NA
CDR3 length: 14
V gene: TRBV2

CDR3 DNA: TGTGCCAGCAGTGAAGCTGGAGCGGGAGTCTACGAGCAGTACTTC
CDR3 protein: CASSEAGAGVYEQYF
J gene: TRBJ2-7
D gene: TRBD2
clone size: NA
CDR3 length: 15
V gene: TRBV6-1

CDR3 DNA: TGTGCCAGCAGCTTAGTGTTCGGGACAGGCTACTCCTACAATGAGCAGTTCTTC
CDR3 protein: CASSLVFGTGYSYNEQFF
J gene: TRBJ2-1
D gene: TRBD1
clone size: large
CDR3 length: 18
V gene: TRBV11-2

CDR3 DNA: TGTGCCAGCAGTTTACGGGGGAGCTCTAATGAGCAGTTCTTC
CDR3 protein: CASSLRGSSNEQFF
J gene: TRBJ2-1
D gene: NA
clone size: once
CDR3 length: 14
V gene: TRBV28

CDR3 DNA: TGCGCCAGCAGCCCCTCAGGAGCCACCTACTCTGGGGCCAACGTCCTGACTTTC
CDR3 protein: CASSPSGATYSGANVLTF
J gene: TRBJ2-6
D gene: NA
clone size: NA
CDR3 length: 18
V gene: TRBV4-1

CDR3 DNA: TGTGCCACAGCCCGGGGGGGGACCGGGGAGCTGTTTTTT
CDR3 protein: CATARGGTGELFF
J gene: TRBJ2-2
D gene: TRBD2
clone size: NA
CDR3 length: 13
V gene: TRBV19

CDR3 DNA: TGTGCCAGCAGTCCCTTCGACCAACAAGTCCGCCCCGGAAAACTGTTTTTT
CDR3 protein: CASSPFDQQVRPGKLFF
J gene: TRBJ1-4
D gene: NA
clone size: NA
CDR3 length: 17
V gene: TRBV27

CDR3 DNA: TGTGCCACCAGCAGAGGTTACCAGGGTACCTCTAACTATGGCTACACCTTC
CDR3 protein: CATSRGYQGTSNYGYTF
J gene: TRBJ1-2
D gene: NA
clone size: NA
CDR3 length: 17
V gene: TRBV15

CDR3 DNA: TGTGCCAGCAGCTTAGTGGGACTAGCGGGCGTTGAGCAGTTCTTC
CDR3 protein: CASSLVGLAGVEQFF
J gene: TRBJ2-1
D gene: TRBD2
clone size: NA
CDR3 length: 15
V gene: TRBV7-9

CDR3 DNA: TGTGCCAGCAGCTTGTCACTAGCGGACTACAATGAGCAGTTCTTC
CDR3 protein: CASSLSLADYNEQFF
J gene: TRBJ2-1
D gene: TRBD2
clone size: NA
CDR3 length: 15
V gene: TRBV5-4

CDR3 DNA: TGTGCCAGCAGTTATGCTGGCGGCGCGTTCACTGAAGCTTTCTTT
CDR3 protein: CASSYAGGAFTEAFF
J gene: TRBJ1-1
D gene: NA
clone size: NA
CDR3 length: 15
V gene: TRBV6-5

CDR3 DNA: TGCAGCGTTCGAGGCGGCACACAGCAGTTCTTC
CDR3 protein: CSVRGGTQQFF
J gene: TRBJ2-1
D gene: NA
clone size: NA
CDR3 length: 11
V gene: TRBV29-1

CDR3 DNA: TGTGCCAGCTACGGGACACCCGATTACGAGCAGTACTTC
CDR3 protein: CASYGTPDYEQYF
J gene: TRBJ2-7
D gene: NA
clone size: NA
CDR3 length: 13
V gene: TRBV28

CDR3 DNA: TGTGCCAGCAGTTATACTTGGGAGGGCTTGCACGAGCAGTACTTC
CDR3 protein: CASSYTWEGLHEQYF
J gene: TRBJ2-7
D gene: TRBD2
clone size: once
CDR3 length: 15
V gene: TRBV6-5

CDR3 DNA: TGTGCCAGCGGAACAGGGTATAATTCACCCCTCCACTTT
CDR3 protein: CASGTGYNSPLHF
J gene: TRBJ1-6
D gene: NA
clone size: NA
CDR3 length: 13
V gene: TRBV18

CDR3 DNA: TGTGCCAGCAGCTTCCTAACTAGCGGGATAGTGGATGAGCAGTTCTTC
CDR3 protein: CASSFLTSGIVDEQFF
J gene: TRBJ2-1
D gene: TRBD2
clone size: NA
CDR3 length: 16
V gene: TRBV7-9

CDR3 DNA: TGTGCCTGGAAAGGGGGATTAGCCAAAAACATTCAGTACTTC
CDR3 protein: CAWKGGLAKNIQYF
J gene: TRBJ2-4
D gene: NA
clone size: NA
CDR3 length: 14
V gene: TRBV30

CDR3 DNA: TGTGCCAGCAGCTTGTATGGGGGTACTGAAGCTTTCTTT
CDR3 protein: CASSLYGGTEAFF
J gene: TRBJ1-1
D gene: NA
clone size: NA
CDR3 length: 13
V gene: TRBV5-6

CDR3 DNA: TGTGCCAGCAGGATCACAGATCAGCCCCAGCATTTT
CDR3 protein: CASRITDQPQHF
J gene: TRBJ1-5
D gene: NA
clone size: few
CDR3 length: 12
V gene: TRBV2

CDR3 DNA: TGTGCCAGCAGCCCTCGTTCGGGAAACACCGGGGAGCTGTTTTTT
CDR3 protein: CASSPRSGNTGELFF
J gene: TRBJ2-2
D gene: NA
clone size: NA
CDR3 length: 15
V gene: TRBV21-1

CDR3 DNA: TGTGCCAGCTCACAGACAGAGTTGCGTACGGAGACCCAGTACTTC
CDR3 protein: CASSQTELRTETQYF
J gene: TRBJ2-5
D gene: NA
clone size: NA
CDR3 length: 15
V gene: TRBV18

CDR3 DNA: TGTGCCAGTAGTATTCTAGGGGGAGGACGGCCCCAGCATTTT
CDR3 protein: CASSILGGGRPQHF
J gene: TRBJ1-5
D gene: NA
clone size: NA
CDR3 length: 14
V gene: TRBV19

CDR3 DNA: TGTGCCAGCAGCGCAAACACAGGGTTTGGGTATTATGGCTACACCTTC
CDR3 protein: CASSANTGFGYYGYTF
J gene: TRBJ1-2
D gene: NA
clone size: NA
CDR3 length: 16
V gene: TRBV9

CDR3 DNA: TGTGCCAGCAGTGAAGGACTAGCGGGAGGCGCAGATACGCAGTATTTT
CDR3 protein: CASSEGLAGGADTQYF
J gene: TRBJ2-3
D gene: TRBD2
clone size: NA
CDR3 length: 16
V gene: TRBV6-1

CDR3 DNA: TGTGCCAGTAGTATAGGTGGCCGCTACCCCGACTATGGCTACACCTTC
CDR3 protein: CASSIGGRYPDYGYTF
J gene: TRBJ1-2
D gene: NA
clone size: NA
CDR3 length: 16
V gene: TRBV19

CDR3 DNA: TGTGCCAGCAGTGAAATGAGCGGGGGCCCCTACGAGCAGTACTTC
CDR3 protein: CASSEMSGGPYEQYF
J gene: TRBJ2-7
D gene: TRBD2
clone size: NA
CDR3 length: 15
V gene: TRBV6-1

CDR3 DNA: TGTGCCATCACCATGAGTCAGGGGGGAAACACCATATATTTT
CDR3 protein: CAITMSQGGNTIYF
J gene: TRBJ1-3
D gene: NA
clone size: once
CDR3 length: 14
V gene: TRBV10-3

CDR3 DNA: TGCAGCGTTGGTGACGGATTGGGTCAGCCCCAGCATTTT
CDR3 protein: CSVGDGLGQPQHF
J gene: TRBJ1-5
D gene: NA
clone size: NA
CDR3 length: 13
V gene: TRBV29-1

CDR3 DNA: TGTGCCAGCAGCTTAGGGACGGGGTTCGCAGATACGCAGTATTTT
CDR3 protein: CASSLGTGFADTQYF
J gene: TRBJ2-3
D gene: NA
clone size: NA
CDR3 length: 15
V gene: TRBV7-9

CDR3 DNA: TGCGCCAGCAGCTTTCGACAGGGGGCCGAGTATGGCTACACCTTC
CDR3 protein: CASSFRQGAEYGYTF
J gene: TRBJ1-2
D gene: TRBD1
clone size: few
CDR3 length: 15
V gene: TRBV4-1